Each of the 7 T cell receptor beta chains below was sequenced from the same sample in a study of cytomegalovirus exposure and HLA in healthy donors. It was with 60 Vbeta and 13 Jbeta primers that the PCR ran. Clones were sequenced by immunoSEQ multiplex PCR, and TCRdb holds only the in-frame ones, with some missing. This repertoire shows 140,000 to 150,000 clones, approximately 68% found once; its top ten account for about 4.7%. Source material: PBMCs. The receptors shown here come from a man aged 55 to 70 in good health and CMV-seronegative.

This sequence joins TRBV2 and TRBJ2-1, with TRBD2 matching 7 bases. The junction had 10 bases not matched to a gene; V was cut back by 7 bases and J by 4 bases. The germline V gene encodes CDR1 SNHLY and CDR2 FYNNEI. This CDR3 region has 15 residues. The CDR3 protein is CASKLGRVGYNEQFF. The CDR3 DNA reads as TGTGCCAGCAAATTGGGGAGGGTTGGGTACAATGAGCAGTTCTTC.

Here the CDR3 reads CASSLASESYEQYF. The CDR3 DNA follows: TGTGCCAGCAGCTTGGCATCAGAATCCTACGAGCAGTACTTC. The chain is built from TRBV5-6 and TRBJ2-7; D call uncertain. Trimming removed 0 bases from V and 1 base from J, with 8 bases in between. This CDR3 comprises 14 residues. The germline V gene has CDR1 SGHDT and CDR2 YYEEEE.

The chain recombines TRBV5-5 with TRBJ2-7; D unresolved. Germline CDR1 reads SGHKS; CDR2 reads YYEKEE (reference sequence). The CDR3 loop spans 14 amino acids. V lost 0 bases, J lost 3 bases, and 10 bases lay in between. The CDR3, as DNA: TGTGCCAGCAGCTTGGAGCCTTCTAACTACGAGCAGTACTTC. Protein sequence: CASSLEPSNYEQYF.

The gene calls are TRBV18 and TRBJ2-7, with 9 positions matching TRBD1. Germline trimming cut 6 bases from V and 6 bases from J; bases unmatched to any gene: 21. Per the germline V gene, CDR1 is KGHSH and CDR2 is LQKENI. CDR3 size: 18 residues. In DNA, the CDR3 is TGTGCCAGCTCTCTCAGGGCCCCTGATGGGACAGGGCCCCCCGAGCAGTACTTC. Translating gives CASSLRAPDGTGPPEQYF. The full variable domain, in which reference TRBV18 and TRBJ2-7 provide the parts outside the CDR3, is NAGVMQNPRHLVRRRGQEARLRCSPMKGHSHVYWYRQLPEEGLKFMVYLQKENIIDESGMPKERFSAEFPKEGPSILRIQQVVRGDSAAYFCASSLRAPDGTGPPEQYFGPGTRLTVT.

This sequence joins TRBV5-4 and TRBJ1-2; D perhaps matches TRBD1 (5 bases). The CDR3 covers 15 residues. Trimming left V 3 bases short and J 8 bases short, with 20 bases between. CDR1 SGHNT and CDR2 YYREEE come from the germline V gene (reference sequence). CDR3 residues: CASSSERTPGGGYTF. CDR3 sequence (DNA): TGTGCCAGCAGCTCTGAGAGAACGCCGGGGGGGGGCTACACCTTC.

The J gene is TRBJ2-7, the V gene TRBV5-1; 14 nucleotides line up with TRBD2. The V gene's germline CDR1 is SGHRS and CDR2 YFSETQ. CDR3 size: 16 residues. Trimming took 2 bases from V and 4 from J; bases not matched to a gene: 5. Here the CDR3 reads CASSFGTSGGEYEQYF. DNA of the CDR3: TGCGCCAGCAGCTTCGGGACTAGCGGGGGTGAATACGAGCAGTACTTC.

This clone appeared a few times. The V gene is TRBV10-1, the J gene TRBJ1-4, with D possibly being TRBD1 (5 bases). The V end was cut by 2 bases, the J end by 8 bases, with 12 bases between. In germline, CDR1 is WNHNN, CDR2 SYGVQD (reference sequence). CDR3 length: 14 amino acids. DNA for the CDR3: TGCGCCAGCAGTGAGCCCGGAGGGGACGAAAAACTGTTTTTT. Translated: CASSEPGGDEKLFF.